This paragraph reports one TCR beta chain. The data were obtained in a study of blood T cell repertoires in COVID-19. Authors' methods: For nucleated cells, counts were estimated from reference gene primer amplification. Produced via immunoSEQ multiplex PCR; TCRdb's table is partial and in-frame only. V and J calls and clone size follow that table, whereas D and trimming were derived from the DNA. The sample records 95,000 or so clones, more than 65% being singletons. Germline V lookup: CDR1 SQVTM, CDR2 ANQGSEA. V lost 4 bases, J lost 3 bases, and 2 bases stayed unmatched. CDR3 length equals 13 residues.

This chain links TRBV29-1 with TRBJ2-1; 8 bases agree with TRBD2. This TCR was sampled from an elderly man with active or convalescent COVID-19. Source material: peripheral blood. The CDR3: CSVGGGFYNEQFF. The CDR3 region has the DNA TGCAGCGTTGGCGGGGGGTTCTACAATGAGCAGTTCTTC.